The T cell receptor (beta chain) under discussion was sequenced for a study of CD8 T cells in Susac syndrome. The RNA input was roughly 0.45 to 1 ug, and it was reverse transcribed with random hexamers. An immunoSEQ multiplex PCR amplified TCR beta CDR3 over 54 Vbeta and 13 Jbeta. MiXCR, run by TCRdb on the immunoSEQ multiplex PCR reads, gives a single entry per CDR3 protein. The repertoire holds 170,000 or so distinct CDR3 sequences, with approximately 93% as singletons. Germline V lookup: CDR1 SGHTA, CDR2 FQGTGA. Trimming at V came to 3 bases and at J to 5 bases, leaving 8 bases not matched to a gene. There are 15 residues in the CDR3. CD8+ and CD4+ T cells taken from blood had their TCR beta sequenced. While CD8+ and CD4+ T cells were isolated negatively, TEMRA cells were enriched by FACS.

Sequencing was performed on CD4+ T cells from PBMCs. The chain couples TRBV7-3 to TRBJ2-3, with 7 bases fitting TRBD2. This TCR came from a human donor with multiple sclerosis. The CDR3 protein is CASSLFTGGLDTQYF. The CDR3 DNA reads TGTGCCAGCAGCTTGTTTACGGGGGGTCTAGATACGCAGTATTTT.